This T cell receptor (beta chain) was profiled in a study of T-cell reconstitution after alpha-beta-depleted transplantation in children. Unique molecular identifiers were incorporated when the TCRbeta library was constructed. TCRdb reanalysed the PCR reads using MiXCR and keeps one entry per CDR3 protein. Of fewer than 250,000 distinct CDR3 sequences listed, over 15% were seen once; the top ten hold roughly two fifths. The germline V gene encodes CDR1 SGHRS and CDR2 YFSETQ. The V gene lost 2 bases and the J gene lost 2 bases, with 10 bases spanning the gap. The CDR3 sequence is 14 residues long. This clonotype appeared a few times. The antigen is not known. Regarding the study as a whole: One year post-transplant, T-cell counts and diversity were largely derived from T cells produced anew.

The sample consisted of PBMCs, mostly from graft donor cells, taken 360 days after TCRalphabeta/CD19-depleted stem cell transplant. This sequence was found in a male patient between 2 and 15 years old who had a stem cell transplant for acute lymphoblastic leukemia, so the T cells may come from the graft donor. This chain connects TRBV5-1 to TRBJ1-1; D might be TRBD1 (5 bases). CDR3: CASSFDRFNTEAFF. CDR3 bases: TGCGCCAGCAGCTTTGACAGATTCAACACTGAAGCTTTCTTT. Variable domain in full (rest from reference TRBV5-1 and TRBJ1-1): KAGVTQTPRYLIKTRGQQVTLSCSPISGHRSVSWYQQTPGQGLQFLFEYFSETQRNKGNFPGRFSGRQFSNSRSEMNVSTLELGDSALYLCASSFDRFNTEAFFGQGTRLTVV.